What follows are 14 T cell receptor beta chains derived from one specimen sequenced in a study of T cell changes during pregnancy in multiple sclerosis. Here immunoSEQ multiplex PCR was the method, and the copy in TCRdb shows in-frame clones only, minus some. There are about 69,000 clones in the sample; approximately 92% occur only once, and roughly 2% lies in the top ten. The specimen was peripheral blood, collected in the third trimester of pregnancy. All receptors derive from a female donor in good health, enrolled as a control in a pregnancy study.

This chain uses TRBV10-3 with TRBJ2-7; TRBD2 matches 9 bases. The CDR3 is made up of 15 amino acids. Germline lookup yields CDR1 ENHRY and CDR2 SYGVKD. V dropped 5 bases and J dropped 0; count of bases not matched to a gene: 5. CDR3 nucleotide sequence: TGTGCCATCAGTCGACTAGCGGAATCCTCCTACGAGCAGTACTTC. Its translation is CAISRLAESSYEQYF.

This chain uses TRBV13 with TRBJ1-1; no definite D call. This CDR3 is built from 13 residues. CDR1 PRHDT and CDR2 FYEKMQ come from the germline V gene (reference sequence). The V gene lost 5 bases and the J gene lost 8 bases, with 15 bases spanning the gap. DNA of the CDR3: TGTGCCAGCAGCCGCGGACCCGGGAGGGAAGCTTTCTTT. Protein: CASSRGPGREAFF.

The genes are TRBV7-3 and TRBJ2-2; D unresolved. Trimming took off 0 bases at V and 2 bases at J, with 4 bases between the two ends. CDR3 length: 14 amino acids. The germline CDR1 and CDR2 sequences are SGHTA and FQGTGA. CDR3 DNA: TGTGCCAGCAGCTTAACTCATAACACCGGGGAGCTGTTTTTT. Its translation: CASSLTHNTGELFF.

The gene calls are TRBV13 and TRBJ2-7; the D gene is possibly TRBD1 (6 bases). The germline V gene has CDR1 PRHDT and CDR2 FYEKMQ (reference sequence). The CDR3 length is 14 residues. The germline V and J ends were trimmed by 5 bases and 6 bases, with 17 bases remaining between them. CDR3 bases: TGTGCCAGCAGCATACTCAGGGGAAGGACCGAGCAGTACTTC. It is translated as CASSILRGRTEQYF. The whole variable domain, filled in from reference TRBV13 and TRBJ2-7, reads AAGVIQSPRHLIKEKRETATLKCYPIPRHDTVYWYQQGPGQDPQFLISFYEKMQSDKGSIPDRFSAQQFSDYHSELNMSSLELGDSALYFCASSILRGRTEQYFGPGTRLTVT.

This chain links TRBV7-9 with TRBJ1-5; TRBD1 is a possible D gene (5 bases). V lost 7 bases to trimming and J lost 2 bases, with 9 bases between them. CDR3 length: 13 residues. Germline V gives CDR1 SEHNR, CDR2 FQNEAQ (reference sequence). The CDR3 nucleotides read TGTGCCAGCACCCCGGGGGGCAATCAGCCCCAGCATTTT. Its protein product is CASTPGGNQPQHF.

This clone appeared once. The chain links TRBV7-3 to TRBJ2-3; D is possibly TRBD2 (6 bases). The length of the CDR3 is 13 residues. Germline V gene sequence: CDR1 SGHTA, CDR2 FQGTGA. V was cut by 3 bases and J by 4 bases, with 8 bases left in between. The CDR3, as DNA: TGTGCCAGCAGCTTTCCGGGGGCAGATACGCAGTATTTT. Protein product: CASSFPGADTQYF.

The chain uses TRBV9 and TRBJ2-3, with D possibly matching TRBD1 (6 bases). Trimming stripped 2 bases from V and 0 bases from J, with 10 bases between. Looked up from germline, CDR1 is SGDLS and CDR2 is YYNGEE. This CDR3 has 15 amino acids. The CDR3 DNA sequence: TGTGCCAGCAGCGTCTTCAGGGGAAGCACAGATACGCAGTATTTT. Translated: CASSVFRGSTDTQYF.

The chain carries TRBV25-1 and TRBJ2-2; TRBD1 might be the D (5 bases). This CDR3 contains 16 residues. V was clipped by 3 bases and J by 0 bases, with 11 bases between them. The germline V gene has CDR1 MGHDK and CDR2 SYGVNS. CDR3 nucleotides: TGTGCCAGCAGTGATCCCCAGGGCGCGAACACCGGGGAGCTGTTTTTT. Encoded protein: CASSDPQGANTGELFF.

V and J are TRBV9 and TRBJ1-2; 8 bases are shared with TRBD1. This CDR3 has 14 residues. Germline loops: CDR1 SGDLS, CDR2 YYNGEE. Trimming removed 4 bases from V and 3 bases from J; junction bases left unmatched: 5. The CDR3 loop reads CASSPGQGDYGYTF. The CDR3 nucleotides are TGTGCCAGCAGCCCCGGACAGGGAGACTATGGCTACACCTTC.

The gene calls are TRBV18 and TRBJ1-3, with 7 positions matching TRBD1. The germline gives CDR1 KGHSH, CDR2 LQKENI. This CDR3 has 15 amino acids. J lost 9 bases, V lost 3 bases, and 11 bases had no gene match. The CDR3 spells CASSPLGTESITIYF. The CDR3 DNA reads as TGTGCCAGCTCACCTCTGGGGACAGAAAGTATCACCATATATTTT.

The genes are TRBV7-3 and TRBJ1-4; possibly TRBD1 for D (5 bases). The CDR3 is 15 amino acids. V gave up 0 bases and J gave up 8 bases, with 13 bases separating them. CDR1 is SGHTA, CDR2 FQGTGA, per germline. In nucleotides, the CDR3 is TGTGCCAGCAGCTTAACTTCAGGGTTAGGGGAAAAACTGTTTTTT. This gives the protein CASSLTSGLGEKLFF.

V is TRBV29-1 and J is TRBJ1-2; TRBD1 is a possible D gene (5 bases). V shed 2 bases and J shed 4 bases, with 20 bases lying between them. Germline-derived CDR1 and CDR2 are SQVTM and ANQGSEA. This CDR3 spans 16 amino acids. CDR3 sequence (DNA): TGCAGCGTTGAATTAATTCGTCGGACACAAGCCTATGGCTACACCTTC. This translates into CSVELIRRTQAYGYTF. Combining the CDR3 with reference TRBV29-1 and TRBJ1-2 gives the whole variable domain SAVISQKPSRDICQRGTSLTIQCQVDSQVTMMFWYRQQPGQSLTLIATANQGSEATYESGFVIDKFPISRPNLTFSTLTVSNMSPEDSSIYLCSVELIRRTQAYGYTFGSGTRLTVV.

V is TRBV19 and J is TRBJ2-7; TRBD1 might be the D (6 bases). The CDR3 covers 13 residues. Trimming took 4 bases from V and 3 from J, leaving 10 bases between them. CDR1 LNHDA and CDR2 SQIVND come from the germline V gene (reference sequence). The CDR3 region is CASSTQGHYEQYF. CDR3 coding DNA: TGTGCCAGTAGTACCCAGGGACACTACGAGCAGTACTTC.

This chain links TRBV6-5 with TRBJ1-5, with a tentative D call TRBD1 (5 bases). The V end was cut by 4 bases, the J end by 5 bases, with 9 bases between. The germline V gene has CDR1 MNHEY and CDR2 SVGAGI. The CDR3 consists of 13 residues. Here the CDR3 reads CASSSRGDQPQHF. The CDR3 DNA reads TGTGCCAGCAGTTCCCGGGGGGATCAGCCCCAGCATTTT.